The T cell receptor (beta chain) under discussion was sequenced for a study of T cell repertoires in cytomegalovirus infection. The overall study: It was the public TCR beta signatures that indicated both CMV infection and matching HLA type.

Between the trimmed V and J ends, which lost 2 bases and 3 bases, there was a span of 8 bases. This CDR3 contains 14 residues. Germline CDR1 SNHLY, CDR2 FYNNEI. This clonotype occurred many times. Its target is unknown. Study outcomes and limitations: Carriers of CMV and the relevant HLA type were discriminated by public TCR beta frequency. Predominance within the ex vivo response was attributable to HLA-C-restricted CMV-specific TCR beta clonotypes.

TCRdb re-analysed the reads in MiXCR, keeping a single row per CDR3 protein. The top ten clones hold 8% of a sample with over 85,000 distinct CDR3 sequences, about 15% of them seen once. This chain connects TRBV2 to TRBJ2-1; D not certain. The specimen was PBMCs. The source is a human donor in good health (CMV status not recorded). Some clones in this sample may be carry-over from other donors' samples. CDR3 nucleotide sequence: TGTGCCAGCAGTGAATTGCGAGGCTACAATGAGCAGTTCTTC. Its translation is CASSELRGYNEQFF.